This entry concerns a single TCR beta chain. The authors ran the assay at deep level. Using immunoSEQ multiplex PCR, the repertoire was profiled, and TCRdb retains in-frame clones only, with some absent. The table lists a few hundred thousand clones, around 87% of them singletons. This sample stems from a study of shared clonotypes between healthy human individuals. Every contributor of samples was a Caucasian grown-up residing in Nashville, Tennessee. The CD8 memory sample joined CD45RO+ cells and CCR7-negative CD45RA+ cells. The CDR3 has 13 residues. With 2 bases clipped from V and 3 bases from J, the junction kept 2 bases outside the gene matches. Per germline, CDR1 SGHNT and CDR2 YYREEE (reference sequence).

The sequence was obtained from a man younger than 35 in good health. The sequenced sample was memory CD8+ T cells sorted from blood. Subset here: CD45RO+ cells pooled with CCR7-negative TemRA cells. This chain connects TRBV5-4 to TRBJ2-7, with 7 bases that match TRBD1. In DNA form, the CDR3 reads TGTGCCAGCAGCTTCGACAGGGACTACGAGCAGTACTTC. Encoded protein: CASSFDRDYEQYF.